The 15 T cell receptor beta chains given below trace back to one sample, sequenced in a study of shared T cell receptors in the human thymus. Assay used: immunoSEQ multiplex PCR; TCRdb lists only in-frame clones, some missing. Of hundreds of thousands of clones in the sample, approximately 88% were seen once. The sample was also linked to a second study, of human thymus T cells.

Sequenced material: thymocytes. The source is a boy under three years old with a congenital heart defect.

This clone turned up a few times. The chain combines TRBV5-1 with TRBJ1-4; 7 nucleotides line up with TRBD1. Germline trimming cut 5 bases from V and 0 bases from J; bases unmatched to any gene: 4. The CDR3 consists of 15 residues. Germline CDR1 reads SGHRS; CDR2 reads YFSETQ. CDR3 amino acids: CASSDRDSTNEKLFF. CDR3 sequence (DNA): TGCGCCAGCAGTGACAGGGATTCAACTAATGAAAAACTGTTTTTT.

The V gene is TRBV9, the J gene TRBJ2-5; 14 nucleotides agree with TRBD2. Trimming cost V 4 bases and J 3 bases; bases outside gene matches: 5. The germline gives CDR1 SGDLS, CDR2 YYNGEE. CDR3 length: 16 amino acids. The CDR3 reads CASSRRLAGGKETQYF. The CDR3 coding sequence is TGTGCCAGCAGCAGAAGACTAGCGGGAGGGAAAGAGACCCAGTACTTC.

V and J are TRBV27 and TRBJ2-2; D perhaps matches TRBD1 (6 bases). Germline CDR1 reads MNHEY; CDR2 reads SMNVEV (reference sequence). V lost 4 bases and J lost 0, with 12 bases in between. The CDR3 covers 16 residues. For the CDR3, the DNA is TGTGCCAGCAGTTCCCGGACAGCTTCGAACACCGGGGAGCTGTTTTTT. It yields the protein CASSSRTASNTGELFF.

Written as DNA, the CDR3 is TGCGCCAGCAGCCAAGGCCCCTTCGGACAGACCCTCGGTCAGCCCCAGCATTTT. Translating gives CASSQGPFGQTLGQPQHF. The chain uses TRBV4-3 and TRBJ1-5; D possibly corresponds to TRBD1 (6 bases). The CDR3 is made up of 18 amino acids. Germline-derived CDR1 and CDR2 are LGHNA and YSLEER. With 1 base removed from V and 6 bases from J, the gap between germline ends came to 22 bases.

This chain connects TRBV6-1 to TRBJ2-7, with D tentatively TRBD1 (6 bases). Germline CDR1 reads MNHNS; CDR2 reads SASEGT. Trimming left V 2 bases short and J 5 bases short, with 13 bases between. The CDR3 runs 14 residues. CDR3 loop: CASSEYRVIHEQYF. CDR3 bases: TGTGCCAGCAGTGAATACAGGGTTATCCACGAGCAGTACTTC.

V gene TRBV6-5 combines with J gene TRBJ2-3, with 9 bases aligning to TRBD2. The CDR3 consists of 15 residues. CDR1 MNHEY and CDR2 SVGAGI come from the germline V gene. The V and J ends lost 5 bases and 2 bases, in that order; junction bases with no gene match: 5. The DNA for the CDR3 is TGTGCCAGCAGTAAGGGACTAGCACTCACAGATACGCAGTATTTT. Translated: CASSKGLALTDTQYF.

The V call is TRBV15, the J call TRBJ2-7; D possibly corresponds to TRBD2 (6 bases). The CDR3 spans 14 residues. V was clipped by 5 bases and J by 4 bases, with 15 bases between them. CDR1 and CDR2 (germline): LNHNV, YYDKDF (reference sequence). The CDR3 is CATSFRDSVYEQYF. CDR3 bases: TGTGCCACCAGCTTCCGGGACTCTGTTTACGAGCAGTACTTC.

This chain uses TRBV6-6 with TRBJ2-1; 14 nucleotides align to TRBD2. Trimming removed 5 bases from V and 8 bases from J; junction bases left unmatched: 2. The length of the CDR3 is 14 residues. Germline values: CDR1 MNHNY, CDR2 SVGAGI (reference sequence). The CDR3 loop reads CASSGTSGSYEQFF. DNA for the CDR3: TGTGCCAGCAGTGGGACTAGCGGGAGCTATGAGCAGTTCTTC.

The chain recombines TRBV29-1 with TRBJ1-2; the match to TRBD1 covers 7 bases. This CDR3 spans 14 amino acids. The germline gives CDR1 SQVTM, CDR2 ANQGSEA. The trim removed 0 bases at V and 4 bases at J, leaving 5 bases unmatched. CDR3: CSVEDPRGAYGYTF. CDR3 sequence (DNA): TGCAGCGTTGAAGATCCCAGGGGGGCCTATGGCTACACCTTC. The variable domain in full, completed from reference TRBV29-1 and TRBJ1-2, reads SAVISQKPSRDICQRGTSLTIQCQVDSQVTMMFWYRQQPGQSLTLIATANQGSEATYESGFVIDKFPISRPNLTFSTLTVSNMSPEDSSIYLCSVEDPRGAYGYTFGSGTRLTVV.

This sequence joins TRBV10-2 and TRBJ1-2; D is unresolved. The V gene's germline CDR1 is WSHSY and CDR2 SAAADI. V shed 6 bases and J shed 0 bases, with 11 bases lying between them. The CDR3 totals 14 residues. The CDR3 here is CASSLGRANYGYTF. The CDR3 DNA is TGCGCCAGCAGCCTCGGTCGGGCTAACTATGGCTACACCTTC.

This clone has just one count. This chain joins TRBV5-4 and TRBJ2-6; D uncertain. The germline V and J ends were trimmed by 4 bases and 4 bases, with 15 bases remaining between them. Per the germline V gene, CDR1 is SGHNT and CDR2 is YYREEE (reference sequence). The CDR3 is 16 amino acids. CDR3 protein: CASSPLPTVGANVLTF. Written as DNA, the CDR3 is TGTGCCAGCAGCCCCTTACCCACGGTAGGGGCCAACGTCCTGACTTTC. The full variable domain, rest sourced from reference TRBV5-4 and TRBJ2-6, is ETGVTQSPTHLIKTRGQQVTLRCSSQSGHNTVSWYQQALGQGPQFIFQYYREEENGRGNFPPRFSGLQFPNYSSELNVNALELDDSALYLCASSPLPTVGANVLTFGAGSRLTVL.

The genes are TRBV27 and TRBJ2-3, with 11 bases that match TRBD2. The CDR3 consists of 16 residues. Per the germline V gene, CDR1 is MNHEY and CDR2 is SMNVEV (reference sequence). J lost 5 bases, V lost 0 bases, and 4 bases had no gene match. The CDR3 loop reads CASSLSSGRALDTQYF. Here the CDR3 DNA reads TGTGCCAGCAGTTTATCTAGCGGGAGGGCCTTAGATACGCAGTATTTT.

The rearrangement joins TRBV21-1 to TRBJ2-7; the table assigns TRBD1, which was not confirmed against the DNA. TRBV21-1 is annotated as a pseudogene. This CDR3 has 14 residues. DNA of the CDR3: TGTGCCAGCAGCGGCCGGGACAGGGAGGACGAGCAGTACTTC. This gives the protein CASSGRDREDEQYF.

The gene calls are TRBV11-1 and TRBJ2-5; 7 bases agree with TRBD2. Per germline, CDR1 SGHAT and CDR2 FQDESV (reference sequence). There are 14 residues in the CDR3. V shed 5 bases and J 1 base; nucleotides not matched to a gene: 4. The CDR3 protein is CASSLGLIQETQYF. CDR3 coding DNA: TGTGCCAGCAGCCTGGGACTAATCCAAGAGACCCAGTACTTC.

V gene TRBV10-3 combines with J gene TRBJ2-7; perhaps TRBD2 as D (6 bases). CDR1 and CDR2 from the germline V gene are ENHRY and SYGVKD. The CDR3 runs 13 residues. Trimming removed 10 bases at V and 0 bases at J, with 13 bases between. In nucleotides, the CDR3 is TGTGCCACCAGGGCGGGGCCCTCCTACGAGCAGTACTTC. Its protein is CATRAGPSYEQYF.